The source of this T cell receptor beta chain is a study of T cell changes during pregnancy in multiple sclerosis. Libraries were prepared by immunoSEQ multiplex PCR; TCRdb keeps only in-frame clonotypes and omits some of them. The sample shows about 28,000 clones, about 92% of them seen only once. Trimming removed 5 bases from V and 7 bases from J; junction bases left unmatched: 5. Germline V gene sequence: CDR1 SNHLY, CDR2 FYNNEI. The CDR3 length is 13 residues. The chain carries TRBV2 and TRBJ1-2, with 9 bases matching TRBD1. The sequence was collected from a female donor with multiple sclerosis, enrolled in a pregnancy study. The input for sequencing was CD4+ T cells from peripheral blood mononuclear cells, taken after pregnancy. The CDR3 coding sequence is TGTGCCAGCAGTCCCGGGACAGGGTTTGGCTACACCTTC. The encoded protein is CASSPGTGFGYTF.